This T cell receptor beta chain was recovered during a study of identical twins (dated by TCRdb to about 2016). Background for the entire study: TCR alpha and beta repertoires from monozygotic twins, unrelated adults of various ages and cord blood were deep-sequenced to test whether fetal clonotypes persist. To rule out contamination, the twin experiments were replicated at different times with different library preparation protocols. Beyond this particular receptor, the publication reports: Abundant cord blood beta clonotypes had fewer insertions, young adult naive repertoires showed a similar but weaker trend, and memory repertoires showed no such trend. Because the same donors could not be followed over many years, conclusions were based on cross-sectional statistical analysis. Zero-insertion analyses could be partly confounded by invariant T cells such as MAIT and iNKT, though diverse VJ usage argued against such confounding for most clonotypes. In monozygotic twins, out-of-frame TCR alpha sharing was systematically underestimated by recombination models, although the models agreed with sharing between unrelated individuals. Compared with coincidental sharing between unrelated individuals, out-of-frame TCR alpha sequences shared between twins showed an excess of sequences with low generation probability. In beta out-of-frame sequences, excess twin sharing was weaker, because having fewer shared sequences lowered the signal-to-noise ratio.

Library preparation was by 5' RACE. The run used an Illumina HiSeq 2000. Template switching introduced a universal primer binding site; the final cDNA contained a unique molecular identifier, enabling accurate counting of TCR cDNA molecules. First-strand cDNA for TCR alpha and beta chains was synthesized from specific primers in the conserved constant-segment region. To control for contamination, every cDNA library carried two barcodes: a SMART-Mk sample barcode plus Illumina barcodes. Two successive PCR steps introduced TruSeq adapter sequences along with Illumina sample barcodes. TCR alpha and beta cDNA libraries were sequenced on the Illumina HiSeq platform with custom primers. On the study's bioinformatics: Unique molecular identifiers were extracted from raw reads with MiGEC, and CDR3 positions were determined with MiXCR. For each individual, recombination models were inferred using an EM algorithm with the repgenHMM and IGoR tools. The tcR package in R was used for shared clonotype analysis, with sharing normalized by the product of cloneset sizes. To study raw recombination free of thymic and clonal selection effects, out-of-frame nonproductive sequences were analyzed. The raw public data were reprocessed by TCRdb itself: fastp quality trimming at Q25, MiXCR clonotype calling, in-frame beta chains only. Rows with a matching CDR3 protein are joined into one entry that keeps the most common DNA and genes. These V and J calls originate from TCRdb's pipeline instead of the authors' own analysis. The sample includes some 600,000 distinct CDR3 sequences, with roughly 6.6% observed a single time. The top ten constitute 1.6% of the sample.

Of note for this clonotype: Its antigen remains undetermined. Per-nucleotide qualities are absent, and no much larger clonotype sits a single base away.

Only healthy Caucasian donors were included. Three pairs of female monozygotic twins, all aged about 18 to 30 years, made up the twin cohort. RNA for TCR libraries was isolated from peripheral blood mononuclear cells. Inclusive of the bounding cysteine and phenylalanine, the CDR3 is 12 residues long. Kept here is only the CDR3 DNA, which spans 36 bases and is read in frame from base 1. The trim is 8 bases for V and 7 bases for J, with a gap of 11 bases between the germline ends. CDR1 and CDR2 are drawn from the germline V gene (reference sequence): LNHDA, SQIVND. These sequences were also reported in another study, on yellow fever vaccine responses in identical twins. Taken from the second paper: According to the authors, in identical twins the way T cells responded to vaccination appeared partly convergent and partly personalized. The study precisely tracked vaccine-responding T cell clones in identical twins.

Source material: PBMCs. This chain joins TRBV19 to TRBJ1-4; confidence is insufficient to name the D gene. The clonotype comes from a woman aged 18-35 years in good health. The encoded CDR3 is CASSWSSEKLFF. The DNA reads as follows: TGTGCCAGTTCCTGGAGCAGTGAAAAACTGTTTTTT.